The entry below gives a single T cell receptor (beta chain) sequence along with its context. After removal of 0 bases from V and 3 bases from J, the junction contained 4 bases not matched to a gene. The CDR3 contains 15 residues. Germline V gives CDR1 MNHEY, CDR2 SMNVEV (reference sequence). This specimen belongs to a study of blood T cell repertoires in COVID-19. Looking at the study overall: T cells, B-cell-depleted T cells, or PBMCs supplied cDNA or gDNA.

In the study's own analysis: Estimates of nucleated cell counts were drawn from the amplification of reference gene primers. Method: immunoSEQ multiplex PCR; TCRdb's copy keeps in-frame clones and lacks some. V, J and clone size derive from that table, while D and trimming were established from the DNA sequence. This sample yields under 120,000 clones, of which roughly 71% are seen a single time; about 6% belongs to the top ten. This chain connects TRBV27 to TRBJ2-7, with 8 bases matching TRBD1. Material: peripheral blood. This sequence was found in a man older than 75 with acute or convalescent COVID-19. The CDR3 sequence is CASSLSIQGDYEQYF. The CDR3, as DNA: TGTGCCAGCAGTTTATCGATACAGGGGGACTACGAGCAGTACTTC.